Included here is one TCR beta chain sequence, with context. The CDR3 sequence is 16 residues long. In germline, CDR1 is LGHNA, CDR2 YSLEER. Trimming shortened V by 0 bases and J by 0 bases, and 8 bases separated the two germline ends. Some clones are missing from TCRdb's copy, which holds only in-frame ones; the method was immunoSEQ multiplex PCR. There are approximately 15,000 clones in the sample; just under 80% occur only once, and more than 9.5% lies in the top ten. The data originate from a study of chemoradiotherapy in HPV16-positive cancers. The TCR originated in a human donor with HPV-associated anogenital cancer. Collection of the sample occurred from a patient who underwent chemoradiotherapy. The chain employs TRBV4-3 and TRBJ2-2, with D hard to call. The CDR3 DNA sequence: TGCGCCAGCAGCCAAGATAGTCAAGCGAACACCGGGGAGCTGTTTTTT. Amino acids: CASSQDSQANTGELFF.